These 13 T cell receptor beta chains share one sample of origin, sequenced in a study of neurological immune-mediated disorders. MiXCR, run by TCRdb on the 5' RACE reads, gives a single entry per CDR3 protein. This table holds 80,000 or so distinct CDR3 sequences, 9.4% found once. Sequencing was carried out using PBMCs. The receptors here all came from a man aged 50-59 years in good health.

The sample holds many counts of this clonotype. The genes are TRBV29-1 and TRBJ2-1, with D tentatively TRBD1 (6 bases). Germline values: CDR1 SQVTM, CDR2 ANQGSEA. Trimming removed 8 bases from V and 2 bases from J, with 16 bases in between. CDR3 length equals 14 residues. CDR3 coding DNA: TGCAGCATCGGAGAACAGGGCACCTACAATGAGCAGTTCTTC. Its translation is CSIGEQGTYNEQFF.

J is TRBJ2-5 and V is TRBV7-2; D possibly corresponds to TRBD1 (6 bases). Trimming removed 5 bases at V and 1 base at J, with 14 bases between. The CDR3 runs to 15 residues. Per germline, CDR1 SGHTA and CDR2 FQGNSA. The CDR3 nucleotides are TGTGCCAGCAGCATCCGACAGGCGCTCCAAGAGACCCAGTACTTC. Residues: CASSIRQALQETQYF.

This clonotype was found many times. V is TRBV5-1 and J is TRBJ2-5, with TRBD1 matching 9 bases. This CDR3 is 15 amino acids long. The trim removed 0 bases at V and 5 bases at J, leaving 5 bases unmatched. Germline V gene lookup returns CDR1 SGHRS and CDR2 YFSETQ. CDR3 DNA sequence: TGCGCCAGCAGCTTGGAACAGGGGGCTTGGGAGACCCAGTACTTC. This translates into CASSLEQGAWETQYF.

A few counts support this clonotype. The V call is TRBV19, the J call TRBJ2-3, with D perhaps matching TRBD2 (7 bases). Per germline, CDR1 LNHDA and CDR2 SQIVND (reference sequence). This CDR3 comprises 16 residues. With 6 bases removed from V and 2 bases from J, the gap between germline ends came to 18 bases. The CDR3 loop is CASSTRGGAATDTQYF. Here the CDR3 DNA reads TGTGCCAGTAGCACCCGAGGGGGGGCGGCCACAGATACGCAGTATTTT.

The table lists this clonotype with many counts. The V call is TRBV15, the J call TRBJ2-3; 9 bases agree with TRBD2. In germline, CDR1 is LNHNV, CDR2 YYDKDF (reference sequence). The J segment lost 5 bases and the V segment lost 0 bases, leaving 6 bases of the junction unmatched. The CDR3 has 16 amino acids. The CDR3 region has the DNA TGTGCCACCAGCAGAGATCGGTTAGCGGGGGAAGATACGCAGTATTTT. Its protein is CATSRDRLAGEDTQYF.

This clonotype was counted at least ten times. CDR3 loop: CASGGRGQGSREQYF. As DNA, the CDR3 is TGTGCCAGCGGGGGGAGGGGACAGGGGAGCCGCGAGCAGTACTTC. The V gene is TRBV5-5, the J gene TRBJ2-7; 10 bases map to TRBD1. The V gene end was trimmed by 7 bases and the J gene end by 6 bases; junction bases not matched to a gene: 13. Germline CDR1 and CDR2: SGHKS and YYEKEE (reference sequence). The CDR3 consists of 15 residues.

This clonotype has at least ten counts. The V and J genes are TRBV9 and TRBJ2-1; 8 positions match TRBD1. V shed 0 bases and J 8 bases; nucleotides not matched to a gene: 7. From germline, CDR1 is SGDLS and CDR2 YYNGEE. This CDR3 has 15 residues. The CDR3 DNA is TGTGCCAGCAGCGTAGGGAGACAGGGGTTTCATGAGCAGTTCTTC. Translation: CASSVGRQGFHEQFF.

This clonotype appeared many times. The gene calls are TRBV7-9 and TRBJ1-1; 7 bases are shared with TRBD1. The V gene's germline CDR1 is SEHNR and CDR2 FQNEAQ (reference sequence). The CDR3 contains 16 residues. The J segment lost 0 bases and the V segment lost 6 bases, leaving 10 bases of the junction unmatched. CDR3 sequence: CASRPKLTGLNTEAFF. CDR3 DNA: TGTGCCAGCAGACCTAAATTGACAGGGCTGAACACTGAAGCTTTCTTT.

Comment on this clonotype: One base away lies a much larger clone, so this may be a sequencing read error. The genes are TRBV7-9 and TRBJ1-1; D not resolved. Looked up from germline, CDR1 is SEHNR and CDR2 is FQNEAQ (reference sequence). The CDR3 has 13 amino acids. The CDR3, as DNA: TGTGCCAGCAGCTTCACAGTGAACACTGAAGATTTCTTT. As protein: CASSFTVNTEDFF. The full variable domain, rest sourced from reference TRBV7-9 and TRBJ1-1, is DTGVSQNPRHKITKRGQNVTFRCDPISEHNRLYWYRQTLGQGPEFLTYFQNEAQLEKSRLLSDRFSAERPKGSFSTLEIQRTEQGDSAMYLCASSFTVNTEDFFGQGTRLTVV.

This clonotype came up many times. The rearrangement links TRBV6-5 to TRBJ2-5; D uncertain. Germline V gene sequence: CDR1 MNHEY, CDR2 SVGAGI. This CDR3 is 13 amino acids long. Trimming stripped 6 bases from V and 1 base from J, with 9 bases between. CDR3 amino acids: CASSYGSQETQYF. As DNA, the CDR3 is TGTGCCAGCAGCTACGGTAGCCAAGAGACCCAGTACTTC.

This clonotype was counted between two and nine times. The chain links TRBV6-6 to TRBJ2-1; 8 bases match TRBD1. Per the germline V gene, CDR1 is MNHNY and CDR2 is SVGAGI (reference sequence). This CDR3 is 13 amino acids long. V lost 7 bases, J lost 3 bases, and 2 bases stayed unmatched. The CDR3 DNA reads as TGTGCCAGCAAGGGACAGGACTACAATGAGCAGTTCTTC. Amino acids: CASKGQDYNEQFF.

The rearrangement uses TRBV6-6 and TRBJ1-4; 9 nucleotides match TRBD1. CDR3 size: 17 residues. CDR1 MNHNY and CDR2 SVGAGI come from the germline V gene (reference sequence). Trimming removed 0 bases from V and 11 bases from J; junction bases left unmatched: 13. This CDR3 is CASSYSIQGATGGKLFF. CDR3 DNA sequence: TGTGCCAGCAGTTACTCGATACAGGGGGCAACGGGTGGGAAACTGTTTTTT.

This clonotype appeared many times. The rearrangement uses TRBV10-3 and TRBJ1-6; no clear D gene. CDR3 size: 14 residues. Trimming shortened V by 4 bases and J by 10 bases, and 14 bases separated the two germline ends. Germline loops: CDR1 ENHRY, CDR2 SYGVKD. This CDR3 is CAISVGVEASPLHF. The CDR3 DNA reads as TGTGCCATCAGTGTCGGGGTCGAAGCATCACCCCTCCACTTT.